The present entry profiles one T cell receptor (beta chain) with its context. Antigen unknown. The junction had 2 bases not matched to a gene; V was cut back by 3 bases and J by 6 bases. CDR1 is MGHRA and CDR2 is YSYEKL in the germline V gene. CDR3 length: 15 amino acids. Sequenced by immunoSEQ multiplex PCR; TCRdb stores in-frame clones only, minus some. The sample has roughly 2 million clones; about 95% are singletons. Naivety among CD8 cells was defined by CD45RO negativity and positive CCR7 selection, thereby excluding terminally differentiated effector memory CD45RA+ cells. The study enrolled healthy HIV-negative adults without recent acute infections or vaccinations as donors. The entry originates in a study of shared clonotypes between healthy human individuals. Study outcomes and limitations: Blood alone was sampled, and tissue repertoires likely differ. Clonotype sharing among the donors was expected to vary with sequencing depth.

The rearrangement joins TRBV4-1 to TRBJ2-3; TRBD2 matches 14 bases. The sequencing sample was made of naive CD8+ T cells sorted from blood. The clonotype originates from a man aged 18 to 30 in good health. The CDR3 here is CASSQGLAGVDTQYF. The CDR3 DNA reads as TGCGCCAGCAGCCAGGGACTAGCGGGGGTGGATACGCAGTATTTT.